The 19 T cell receptor beta chains below come from one sample, sequenced in a study of cytomegalovirus exposure and HLA in healthy donors. PCR amplification relied on 60 Vbeta primers (plus 13 Jbeta primers). The repertoire was sequenced with immunoSEQ multiplex PCR; TCRdb's copy has only in-frame clones and lacks some. Found here are around 120,000 clones, approximately 80% of them singletons; the top ten hold approximately 11%. Input material: PBMCs. The receptor source for this set is a male donor in good health and CMV-seropositive.

This chain joins TRBV7-9 and TRBJ1-2; 11 nucleotides match TRBD1. The germline V gene encodes CDR1 SEHNR and CDR2 FQNEAQ (reference sequence). There are 15 residues in the CDR3. V lost 5 bases and J lost 8; bases outside the gene matches: 10. CDR3 sequence: CASSPRTGGLGGYTF. In nucleotides, the CDR3 is TGTGCCAGCAGCCCCCGGACAGGGGGCCTTGGAGGCTACACCTTC.

This chain uses TRBV27 with TRBJ2-1; 7 nucleotides line up with TRBD2. Germline V CDR1 and CDR2: MNHEY, SMNVEV (reference sequence). CDR3 length: 17 amino acids. J was trimmed by 10 bases and V by 2 bases; bases with no gene match: 17. CDR3: CASSLGFLGGGAREQFF. The CDR3 coding sequence is TGTGCCAGCAGTTTAGGGTTTCTGGGGGGAGGGGCAAGGGAGCAGTTCTTC.

The chain is built from TRBV6-4 and TRBJ2-7, with 9 positions matching TRBD2. V dropped 6 bases and J dropped 5; count of bases not matched to a gene: 11. CDR1 is MRHNA, CDR2 SNTAGT, per germline. The length of the CDR3 is 15 residues. In DNA form, the CDR3 reads TGTGCCAGCAGCGCGACTAGCGGAAATCCTAACGAGCAGTACTTC. Translating it yields CASSATSGNPNEQYF.

This clone has only a few counts. The gene calls are TRBV6-5 and TRBJ1-2, with 7 bases matching TRBD1. The CDR3 contains 12 residues. V lost 5 bases to trimming and J lost 4 bases; unmatched junction nucleotides: 1. Germline CDR1 is MNHEY and CDR2 is SVGAGI. CDR3 coding DNA: TGTGCCAGCAGTCGACAGGGCTATGGCTACACCTTC. Its protein product is CASSRQGYGYTF.

The chain recombines TRBV28 with TRBJ2-7; 9 positions agree with TRBD2. V was clipped by 6 bases and J by 5 bases; unmatched bases: 8. The CDR3 spans 14 residues. Germline CDR1 is MDHEN and CDR2 is SYDVKM. The CDR3 nucleotides read TGTGCCAGCAGGGTGGGACTAGCTGGAGACGAGCAGTACTTC. It yields the protein CASRVGLAGDEQYF.

The genes are TRBV28 and TRBJ2-5; 8 bases map to TRBD1. With 5 bases clipped from V and 4 bases from J, the junction kept 9 bases outside the gene matches. CDR3 length: 15 amino acids. Germline V gene lookup returns CDR1 MDHEN and CDR2 SYDVKM. The CDR3 DNA reads TGTGCCAGCAGTGCCGCAGGGGGCTCGGGAGAGACCCAGTACTTC. Translated, it gives CASSAAGGSGETQYF. Together with reference TRBV28 and TRBJ2-5, the CDR3 gives the full variable domain: DVKVTQSSRYLVKRTGEKVFLECVQDMDHENMFWYRQDPGLGLRLIYFSYDVKMKEKGDIPEGYSVSREKKERFSLILESASTNQTSMYLCASSAAGGSGETQYFGPGTRLLVL.

J is TRBJ2-7 and V is TRBV7-9; no reliable D call. Per the germline V gene, CDR1 is SEHNR and CDR2 is FQNEAQ (reference sequence). With 4 bases removed from V and 4 bases from J, the gap between germline ends came to 8 bases. The CDR3 is 12 residues long. Here the CDR3 DNA reads TGTGCCAGCAGCTATGAGATATACGAGCAGTACTTC. As protein: CASSYEIYEQYF. The variable domain in full, completed from reference TRBV7-9 and TRBJ2-7, reads DTGVSQNPRHKITKRGQNVTFRCDPISEHNRLYWYRQTLGQGPEFLTYFQNEAQLEKSRLLSDRFSAERPKGSFSTLEIQRTEQGDSAMYLCASSYEIYEQYFGPGTRLTVT.

J is TRBJ1-1 and V is TRBV5-4, with 9 bases fitting TRBD1. The CDR3 extends over 14 amino acids. Germline loops: CDR1 SGHNT, CDR2 YYREEE (reference sequence). J lost 2 bases, V lost 6 bases, and 5 bases had no gene match. The CDR3 DNA follows: TGTGCCAGCACCCTGGGACAGGGCAACACTGAAGCTTTCTTT. Its protein is CASTLGQGNTEAFF.

V gene TRBV10-3 combines with J gene TRBJ1-4, with TRBD1 matching over 7 bases. Germline V lookup: CDR1 ENHRY, CDR2 SYGVKD. CDR3 size: 14 residues. The trim removed 2 bases at V and 8 bases at J, leaving 5 bases unmatched. CDR3 amino acids: CAISEDRAGEKLFF. The CDR3 coding sequence is TGTGCCATCAGTGAGGACAGGGCGGGGGAAAAACTGTTTTTT.

This chain uses TRBV6-5 with TRBJ1-1; no clear D. With 5 bases removed from V and 4 bases from J, the gap between germline ends came to 14 bases. CDR3 size: 14 residues. The germline V gene encodes CDR1 MNHEY and CDR2 SVGAGI. CDR3 sequence: CASSPRGYSTEAFF. CDR3 nucleotides: TGTGCCAGCAGTCCGCGGGGTTACTCCACTGAAGCTTTCTTT.

The chain joins TRBV30 to TRBJ2-5; TRBD1 is a possible D gene (5 bases). The V end lost 0 bases, the J end lost 11 bases, and 19 bases lay between the germline ends. Germline values: CDR1 GTSNPN, CDR2 SVGIG (reference sequence). The CDR3 extends over 14 amino acids. The DNA for the CDR3 is TGTGCCTGGAGTGTACAGGCAGGGCTCCGGCAGCAGTACTTC. Amino acid sequence: CAWSVQAGLRQQYF.

The CDR3 protein is CATSTRTTGDGYTF. The CDR3 DNA follows: TGTGCCACCAGCACCAGGACGACAGGGGATGGCTACACCTTC. The J gene is TRBJ1-2, the V gene TRBV15; 8 nucleotides line up with TRBD1. The CDR3 contains 14 residues. Germline V lookup: CDR1 LNHNV, CDR2 YYDKDF (reference sequence). V dropped 4 bases and J dropped 6; count of bases not matched to a gene: 7.

The rearrangement links TRBV27 to TRBJ2-2, with TRBD1 matching over 7 bases. Trimming removed 5 bases from V and 4 bases from J; junction bases left unmatched: 7. The germline gives CDR1 MNHEY, CDR2 SMNVEV (reference sequence). This CDR3 has 15 amino acids. DNA of the CDR3: TGTGCCAGCAGTCCGAACCCAGGGGGCACCGGGGAGCTGTTTTTT. This encodes CASSPNPGGTGELFF.

The chain uses TRBV6-1 and TRBJ2-7; TRBD1 is a possible D gene (6 bases). The CDR3 runs to 15 residues. Germline CDR1 and CDR2: MNHNS and SASEGT. With 6 bases removed from V and 1 base from J, the gap between germline ends came to 16 bases. The CDR3 protein is CASSQEGHRSYEQYF. In DNA, the CDR3 is TGTGCCAGCAGCCAAGAGGGACACCGGTCCTACGAGCAGTACTTC.

This clone was found once. The chain employs TRBV27 and TRBJ2-1, with D perhaps matching TRBD2 (6 bases). The CDR3 is made up of 15 amino acids. Germline CDR1 MNHEY, CDR2 SMNVEV (reference sequence). Trimming cost V 4 bases and J 0 bases, with 10 bases left between them. CDR3 nucleotides: TGTGCCAGCAGTTATCTAGCGCTCTCCTACAATGAGCAGTTCTTC. This encodes CASSYLALSYNEQFF.

The chain employs TRBV27 and TRBJ2-3, with D possibly matching TRBD2 (5 bases). Germline V gene lookup returns CDR1 MNHEY and CDR2 SMNVEV (reference sequence). V was pared by 5 bases and J by 0 bases, with 12 bases between. The CDR3 totals 15 residues. DNA of the CDR3: TGTGCCAGCAGTCCCGACTACACGAGCACAGATACGCAGTATTTT. This gives the protein CASSPDYTSTDTQYF.

The chain employs TRBV6-5 and TRBJ2-7, with D possibly TRBD2 on 5 matching bases. This CDR3 spans 14 amino acids. The germline gives CDR1 MNHEY, CDR2 SVGAGI. The V end lost 2 bases, the J end lost 2 bases, and 10 bases lay between the germline ends. The CDR3 coding sequence is TGTGCCAGCAGTTACGAGGTGGGAGCCTACGAGCAGTACTTC. Translation gives CASSYEVGAYEQYF.

V usage is TRBV4-3 and J usage is TRBJ2-1, with 8 bases identical to TRBD2. After removal of 1 base from V and 9 bases from J, the junction contained 8 bases not matched to a gene. CDR3 length: 15 amino acids. Looked up from germline, CDR1 is LGHNA and CDR2 is YSLEER. CDR3 in DNA: TGCGCCAGCAGCCAAGGGCTAGCGGGCGGGACTGAGCAGTTCTTC. Residues: CASSQGLAGGTEQFF.

The genes are TRBV29-1 and TRBJ2-7, with 10 positions matching TRBD1. V dropped 6 bases and J dropped 4; count of bases not matched to a gene: 3. Per the germline V gene, CDR1 is SQVTM and CDR2 is ANQGSEA. This CDR3 has 12 amino acids. The CDR3 reads CSVTGGKYEQYF. The CDR3 nucleotides are TGCAGCGTGACAGGGGGCAAATACGAGCAGTACTTC.